The sequence of this T cell receptor (beta chain) was determined in a study of OX40 agonist ivuxolimab in advanced cancers. Produced via immunoSEQ multiplex PCR; TCRdb's table is partial and in-frame only. The data hold roughly 52,000 clones, with 80% to 90% observed a single time. V lost 2 bases, J lost 3 bases, and 6 bases stayed unmatched. This CDR3 comprises 16 residues. Looked up from germline, CDR1 is ENHRY and CDR2 is SYGVKD. The receptor was isolated from an adult with an advanced solid tumor such as melanoma, head and neck, liver or kidney cancer. Specimen: CD4+ or CD8+ T cells sorted from blood, collected in a trial of the OX40 agonist ivuxolimab. This rearrangement joins TRBV10-3 to TRBJ1-5, with TRBD1 identical over 8 bases. The CDR3 coding sequence is TGTGCCATCAGTGAGAAACCGGGACAGGACAATCAGCCCCAGCATTTT. It encodes CAISEKPGQDNQPQHF.